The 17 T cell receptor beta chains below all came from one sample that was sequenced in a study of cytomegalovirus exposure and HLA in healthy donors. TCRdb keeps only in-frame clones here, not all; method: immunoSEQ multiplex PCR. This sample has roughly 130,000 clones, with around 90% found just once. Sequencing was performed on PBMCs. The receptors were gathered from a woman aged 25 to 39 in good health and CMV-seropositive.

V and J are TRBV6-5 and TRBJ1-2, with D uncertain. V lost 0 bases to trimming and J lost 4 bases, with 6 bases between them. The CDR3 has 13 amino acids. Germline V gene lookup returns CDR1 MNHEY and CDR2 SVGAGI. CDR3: CASSYSASYGYTF. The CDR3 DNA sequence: TGTGCCAGCAGTTACTCGGCCTCCTATGGCTACACCTTC.

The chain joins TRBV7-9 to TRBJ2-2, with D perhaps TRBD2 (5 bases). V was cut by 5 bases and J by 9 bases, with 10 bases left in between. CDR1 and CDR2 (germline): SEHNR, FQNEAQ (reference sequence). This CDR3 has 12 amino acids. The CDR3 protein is CASSGPSRELFF. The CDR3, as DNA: TGTGCCAGCAGCGGCCCTAGCCGGGAGCTGTTTTTT.

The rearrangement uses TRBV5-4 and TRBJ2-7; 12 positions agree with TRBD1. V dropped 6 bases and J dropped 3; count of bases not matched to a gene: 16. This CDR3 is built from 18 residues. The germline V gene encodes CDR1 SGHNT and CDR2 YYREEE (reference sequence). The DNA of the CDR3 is TGTGCCAGCACCCTTGGCGGGACAGGGGGCCCCGTGGGCTACGAGCAGTACTTC. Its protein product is CASTLGGTGGPVGYEQYF.

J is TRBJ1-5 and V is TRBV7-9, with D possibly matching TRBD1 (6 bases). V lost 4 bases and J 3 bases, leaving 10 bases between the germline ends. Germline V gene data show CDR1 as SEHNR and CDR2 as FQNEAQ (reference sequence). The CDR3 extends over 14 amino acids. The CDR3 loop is CASSSGHNNQPQHF. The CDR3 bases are TGTGCCAGCAGCTCGGGACACAACAATCAGCCCCAGCATTTT.

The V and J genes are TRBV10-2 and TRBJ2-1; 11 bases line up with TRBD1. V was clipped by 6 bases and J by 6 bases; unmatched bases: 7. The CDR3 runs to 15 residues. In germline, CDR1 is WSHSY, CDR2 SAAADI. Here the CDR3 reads CASRPSGTGGNEQFF. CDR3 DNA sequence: TGCGCCAGCAGACCCTCGGGGACAGGGGGCAATGAGCAGTTCTTC.

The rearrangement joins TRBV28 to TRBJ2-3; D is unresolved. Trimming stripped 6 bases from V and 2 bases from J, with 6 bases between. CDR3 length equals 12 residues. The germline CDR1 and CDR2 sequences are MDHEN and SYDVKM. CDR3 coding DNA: TGTGCCAGCAGCCGCGACACAGATACGCAGTATTTT. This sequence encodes CASSRDTDTQYF.

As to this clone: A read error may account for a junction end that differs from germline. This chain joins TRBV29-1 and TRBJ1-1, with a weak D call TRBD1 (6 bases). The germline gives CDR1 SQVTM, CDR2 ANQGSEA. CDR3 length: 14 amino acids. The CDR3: CSAEGGVLGTEAFF. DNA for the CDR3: TGCAGCGCTGAAGGGGGGGTTTTAGGCACTGAAGCTTTCTTT.

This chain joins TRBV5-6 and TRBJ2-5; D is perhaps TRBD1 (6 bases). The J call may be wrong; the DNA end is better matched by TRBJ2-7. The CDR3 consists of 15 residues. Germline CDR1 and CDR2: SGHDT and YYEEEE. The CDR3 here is CASSGQWGQYYEQYF. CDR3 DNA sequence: TGTGCCAGCAGCGGTCAGTGGGGGCAATACTACGAGCAGTACTTC.

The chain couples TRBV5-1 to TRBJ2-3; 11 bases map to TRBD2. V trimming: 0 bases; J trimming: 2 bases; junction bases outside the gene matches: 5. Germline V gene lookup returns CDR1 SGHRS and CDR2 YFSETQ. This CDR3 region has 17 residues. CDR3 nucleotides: TGCGCCAGCAGCTTGGATCAGACTAGCGGGAACACAGATACGCAGTATTTT. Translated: CASSLDQTSGNTDTQYF.

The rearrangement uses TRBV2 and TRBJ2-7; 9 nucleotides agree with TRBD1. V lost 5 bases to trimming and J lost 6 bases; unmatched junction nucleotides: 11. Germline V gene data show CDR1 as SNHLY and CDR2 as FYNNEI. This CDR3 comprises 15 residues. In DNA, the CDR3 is TGTGCCAGCAGTTTACAGGGGGCTTCTGGTAGCGAGCAGTACTTC. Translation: CASSLQGASGSEQYF.

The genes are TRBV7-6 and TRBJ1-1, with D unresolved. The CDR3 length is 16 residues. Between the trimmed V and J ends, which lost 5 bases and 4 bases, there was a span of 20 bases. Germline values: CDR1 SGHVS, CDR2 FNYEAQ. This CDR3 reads CASSQIPEAEVTEAFF. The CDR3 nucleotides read TGTGCCAGCAGCCAGATCCCCGAGGCTGAAGTCACTGAAGCTTTCTTT.

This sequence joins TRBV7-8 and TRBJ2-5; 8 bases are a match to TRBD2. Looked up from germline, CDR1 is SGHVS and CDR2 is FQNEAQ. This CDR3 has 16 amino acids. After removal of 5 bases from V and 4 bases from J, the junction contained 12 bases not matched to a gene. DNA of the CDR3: TGTGCCAGCAGCCCCGGGGCCGGGGGGGCCGCAGAGACCCAGTACTTC. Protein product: CASSPGAGGAAETQYF.

The CDR3 sequence is CASSSESAGANVLTF. DNA for the CDR3: TGTGCCAGCAGCTCAGAATCAGCTGGGGCCAACGTCCTGACTTTC. The rearrangement links TRBV6-5 to TRBJ2-6; D is unclear. Germline V lookup: CDR1 MNHEY, CDR2 SVGAGI. Deletions cut 6 bases from V and 2 bases from J, with 11 bases between. The CDR3 length is 15 residues.

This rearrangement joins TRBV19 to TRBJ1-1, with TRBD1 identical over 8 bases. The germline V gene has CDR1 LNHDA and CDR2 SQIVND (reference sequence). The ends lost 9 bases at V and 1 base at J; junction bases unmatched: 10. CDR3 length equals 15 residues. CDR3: CASQITTGGNTEAFF. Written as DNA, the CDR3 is TGTGCCAGCCAAATTACTACAGGGGGGAACACTGAAGCTTTCTTT.

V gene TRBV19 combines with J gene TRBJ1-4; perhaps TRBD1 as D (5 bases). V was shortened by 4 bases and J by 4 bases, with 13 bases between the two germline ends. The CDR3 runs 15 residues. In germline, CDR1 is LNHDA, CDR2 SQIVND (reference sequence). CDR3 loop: CASSTRRGLNEKLFF. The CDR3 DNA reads TGTGCCAGTAGTACGCGTAGGGGCCTTAATGAAAAACTGTTTTTT.

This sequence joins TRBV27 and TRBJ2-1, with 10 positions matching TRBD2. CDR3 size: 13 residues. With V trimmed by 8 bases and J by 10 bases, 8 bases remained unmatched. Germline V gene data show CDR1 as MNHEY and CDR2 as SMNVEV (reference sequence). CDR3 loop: CASGLAGVYEQFF. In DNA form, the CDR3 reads TGTGCCAGCGGGCTAGCGGGAGTTTACGAGCAGTTCTTC.

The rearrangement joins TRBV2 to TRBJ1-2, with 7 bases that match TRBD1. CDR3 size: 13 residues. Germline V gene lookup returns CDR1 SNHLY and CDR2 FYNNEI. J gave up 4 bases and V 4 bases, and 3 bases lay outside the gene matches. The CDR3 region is CASSGQGRYGYTF. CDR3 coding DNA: TGTGCCAGCAGTGGACAGGGCCGCTATGGCTACACCTTC.